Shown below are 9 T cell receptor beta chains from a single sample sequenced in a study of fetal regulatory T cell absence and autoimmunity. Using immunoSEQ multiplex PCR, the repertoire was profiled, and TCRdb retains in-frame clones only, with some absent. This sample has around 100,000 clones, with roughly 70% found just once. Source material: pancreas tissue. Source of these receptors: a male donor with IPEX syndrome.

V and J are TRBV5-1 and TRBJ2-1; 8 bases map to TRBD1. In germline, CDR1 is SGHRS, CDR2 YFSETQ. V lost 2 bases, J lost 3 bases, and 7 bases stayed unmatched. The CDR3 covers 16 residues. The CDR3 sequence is CASSLVPGQDYNEQFF. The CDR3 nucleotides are TGCGCCAGCAGCTTAGTACCGGGACAGGACTACAATGAGCAGTTCTTC.

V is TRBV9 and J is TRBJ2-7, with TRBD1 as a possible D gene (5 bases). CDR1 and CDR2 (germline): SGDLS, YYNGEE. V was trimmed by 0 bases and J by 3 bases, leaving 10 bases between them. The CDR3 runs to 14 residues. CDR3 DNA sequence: TGTGCCAGCAGCGTAGCGCAGGGTGACTACGAGCAGTACTTC. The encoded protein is CASSVAQGDYEQYF.

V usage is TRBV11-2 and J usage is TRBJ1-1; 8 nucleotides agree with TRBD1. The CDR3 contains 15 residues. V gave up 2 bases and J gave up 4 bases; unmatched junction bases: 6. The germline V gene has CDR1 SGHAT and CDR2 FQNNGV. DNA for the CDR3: TGTGCCAGCAGCTTACTCCAGGGGGCAACCACTGAAGCTTTCTTT. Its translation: CASSLLQGATTEAFF.

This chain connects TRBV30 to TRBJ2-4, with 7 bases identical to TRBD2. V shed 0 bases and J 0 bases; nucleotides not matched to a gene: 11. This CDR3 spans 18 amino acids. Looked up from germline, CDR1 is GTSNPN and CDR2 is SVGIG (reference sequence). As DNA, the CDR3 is TGTGCCTGGAGTGTGGGGGGGAGCCCCTGGATAGCCAAAAACATTCAGTACTTC. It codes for CAWSVGGSPWIAKNIQYF.

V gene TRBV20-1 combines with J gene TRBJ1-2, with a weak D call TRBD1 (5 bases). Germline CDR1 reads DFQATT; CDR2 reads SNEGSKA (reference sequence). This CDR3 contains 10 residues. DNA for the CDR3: TGCGGGGCCTGGGAGAATGGCTACACCTTC. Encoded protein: CGAWENGYTF.

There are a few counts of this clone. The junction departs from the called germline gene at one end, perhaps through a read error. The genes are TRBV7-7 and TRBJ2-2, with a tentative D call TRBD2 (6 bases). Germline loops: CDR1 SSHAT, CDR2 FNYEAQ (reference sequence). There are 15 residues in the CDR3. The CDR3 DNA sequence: TGTGCTAGCAGCTTAAGCGCGGGACTCACCGGGGAGCTGTTTTTT. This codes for CASSLSAGLTGELFF.

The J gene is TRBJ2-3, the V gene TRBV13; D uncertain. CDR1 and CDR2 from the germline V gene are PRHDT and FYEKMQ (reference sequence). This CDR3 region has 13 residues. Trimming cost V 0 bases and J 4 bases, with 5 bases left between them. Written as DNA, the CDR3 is TGTGCCAGCAGCTTAGGCTGGGCAGATACGCAGTATTTT. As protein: CASSLGWADTQYF.

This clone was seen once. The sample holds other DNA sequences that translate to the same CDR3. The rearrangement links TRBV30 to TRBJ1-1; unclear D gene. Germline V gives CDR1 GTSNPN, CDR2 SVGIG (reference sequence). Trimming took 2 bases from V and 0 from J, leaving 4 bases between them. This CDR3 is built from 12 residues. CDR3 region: CAWSPMNTEAFF. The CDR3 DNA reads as TGTGCCTGGAGTCCCATGAACACTGAAGCTTTCTTT.

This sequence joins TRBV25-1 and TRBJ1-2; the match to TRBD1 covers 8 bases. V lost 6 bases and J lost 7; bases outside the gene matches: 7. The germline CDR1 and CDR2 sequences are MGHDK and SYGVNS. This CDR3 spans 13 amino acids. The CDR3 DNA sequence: TGTGCCAGCAGAAAGACAGGGGACGGTGGCTACACCTTC. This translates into CASRKTGDGGYTF.